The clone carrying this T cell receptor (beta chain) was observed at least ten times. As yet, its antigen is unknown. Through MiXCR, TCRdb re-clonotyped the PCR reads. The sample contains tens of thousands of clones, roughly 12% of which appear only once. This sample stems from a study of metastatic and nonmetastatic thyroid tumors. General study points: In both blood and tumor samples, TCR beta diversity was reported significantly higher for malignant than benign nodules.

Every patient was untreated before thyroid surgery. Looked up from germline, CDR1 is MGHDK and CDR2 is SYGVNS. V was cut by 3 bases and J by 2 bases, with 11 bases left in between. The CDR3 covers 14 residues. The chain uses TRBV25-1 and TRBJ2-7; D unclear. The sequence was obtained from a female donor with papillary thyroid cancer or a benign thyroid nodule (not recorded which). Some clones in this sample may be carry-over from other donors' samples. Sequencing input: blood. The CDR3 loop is CASSDQGGTYEQYF. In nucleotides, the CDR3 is TGTGCCAGCAGTGATCAAGGCGGAACCTACGAGCAGTACTTC.